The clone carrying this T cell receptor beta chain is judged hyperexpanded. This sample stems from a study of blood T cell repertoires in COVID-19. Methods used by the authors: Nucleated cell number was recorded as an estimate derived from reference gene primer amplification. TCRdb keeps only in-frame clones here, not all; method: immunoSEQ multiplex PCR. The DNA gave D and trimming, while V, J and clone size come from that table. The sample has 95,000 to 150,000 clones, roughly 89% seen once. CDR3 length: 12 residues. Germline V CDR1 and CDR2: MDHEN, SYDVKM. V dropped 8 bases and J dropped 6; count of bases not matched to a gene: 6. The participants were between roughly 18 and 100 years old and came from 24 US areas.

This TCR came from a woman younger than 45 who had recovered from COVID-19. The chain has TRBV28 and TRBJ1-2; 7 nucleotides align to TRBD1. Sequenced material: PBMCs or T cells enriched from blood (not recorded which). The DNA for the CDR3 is TGTGCCAGCTCGACAGGGTGGGATGGCTACACCTTC. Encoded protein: CASSTGWDGYTF.